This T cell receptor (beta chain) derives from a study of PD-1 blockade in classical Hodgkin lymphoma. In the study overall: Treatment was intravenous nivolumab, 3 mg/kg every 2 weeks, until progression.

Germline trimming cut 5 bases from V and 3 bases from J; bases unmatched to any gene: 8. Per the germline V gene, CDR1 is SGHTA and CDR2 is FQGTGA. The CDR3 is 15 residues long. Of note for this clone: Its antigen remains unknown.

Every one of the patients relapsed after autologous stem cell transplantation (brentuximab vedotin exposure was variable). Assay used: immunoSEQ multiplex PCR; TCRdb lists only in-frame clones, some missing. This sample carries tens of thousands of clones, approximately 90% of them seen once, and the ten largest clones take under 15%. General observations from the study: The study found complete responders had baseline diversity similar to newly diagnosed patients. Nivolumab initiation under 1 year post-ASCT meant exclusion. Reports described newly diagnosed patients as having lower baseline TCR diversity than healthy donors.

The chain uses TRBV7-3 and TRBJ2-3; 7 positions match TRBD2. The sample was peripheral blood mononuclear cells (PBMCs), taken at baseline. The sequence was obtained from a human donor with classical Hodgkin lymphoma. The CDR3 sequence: CASSQLGGRTDTQYF. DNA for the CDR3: TGTGCCAGCAGCCAACTGGGAGGGCGTACAGATACGCAGTATTTT.